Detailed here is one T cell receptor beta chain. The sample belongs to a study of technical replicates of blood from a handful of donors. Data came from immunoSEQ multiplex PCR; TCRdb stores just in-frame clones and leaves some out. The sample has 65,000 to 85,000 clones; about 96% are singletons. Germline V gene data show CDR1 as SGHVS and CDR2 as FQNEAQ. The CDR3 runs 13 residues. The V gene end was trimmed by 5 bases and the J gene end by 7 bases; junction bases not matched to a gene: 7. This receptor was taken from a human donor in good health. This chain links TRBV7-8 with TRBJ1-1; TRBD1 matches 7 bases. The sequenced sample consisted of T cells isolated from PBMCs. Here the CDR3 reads CASSMTGQNEAFF. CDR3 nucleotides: TGTGCCAGCAGCATGACAGGGCAGAATGAAGCTTTCTTT. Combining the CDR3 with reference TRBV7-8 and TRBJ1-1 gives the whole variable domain GAGVSQSPRYKVAKRGQDVALRCDPISGHVSLFWYQQALGQGPEFLTYFQNEAQLDKSGLPSDRFFAERPEGSVSTLKIQRTQQEDSAVYLCASSMTGQNEAFFGQGTRLTVV.